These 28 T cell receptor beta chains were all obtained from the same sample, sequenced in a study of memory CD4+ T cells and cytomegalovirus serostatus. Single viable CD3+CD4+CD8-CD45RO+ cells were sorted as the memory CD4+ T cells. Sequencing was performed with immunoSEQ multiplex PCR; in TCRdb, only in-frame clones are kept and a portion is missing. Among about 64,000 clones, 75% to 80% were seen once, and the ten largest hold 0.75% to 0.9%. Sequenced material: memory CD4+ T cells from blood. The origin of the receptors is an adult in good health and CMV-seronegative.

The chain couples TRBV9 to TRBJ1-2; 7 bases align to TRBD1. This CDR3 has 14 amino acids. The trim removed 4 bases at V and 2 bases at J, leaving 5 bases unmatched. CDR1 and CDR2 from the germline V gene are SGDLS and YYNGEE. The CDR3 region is CASSPGDRNYGYTF. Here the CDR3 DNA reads TGTGCCAGCAGCCCGGGGGACAGAAACTATGGCTACACCTTC.

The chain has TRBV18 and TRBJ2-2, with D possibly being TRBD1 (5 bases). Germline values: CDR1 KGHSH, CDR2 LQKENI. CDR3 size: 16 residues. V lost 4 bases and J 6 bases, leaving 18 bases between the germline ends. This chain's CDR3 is CASSRGAPVKAGELFF. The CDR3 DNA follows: TGTGCCAGCTCACGTGGGGCCCCCGTTAAGGCCGGGGAGCTGTTTTTT.

The CDR3 is CASSLGQINEKLFF. The CDR3, as DNA: TGTGCCAGCAGCTTAGGGCAGATTAATGAAAAACTGTTTTTT. The rearrangement links TRBV7-9 to TRBJ1-4, with D unresolved. CDR1 is SEHNR and CDR2 is FQNEAQ in the germline V gene (reference sequence). Trimming removed 1 base at V and 4 bases at J, with 7 bases between. There are 14 residues in the CDR3. The whole variable domain, filled in from reference TRBV7-9 and TRBJ1-4, reads DTGVSQNPRHKITKRGQNVTFRCDPISEHNRLYWYRQTLGQGPEFLTYFQNEAQLEKSRLLSDRFSAERPKGSFSTLEIQRTEQGDSAMYLCASSLGQINEKLFFGSGTQLSVL.

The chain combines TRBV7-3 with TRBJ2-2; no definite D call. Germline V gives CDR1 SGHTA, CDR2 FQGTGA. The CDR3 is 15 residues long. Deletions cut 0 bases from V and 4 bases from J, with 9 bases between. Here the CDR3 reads CASSLTLAGTGELFF. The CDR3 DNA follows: TGTGCCAGCAGCTTAACGTTGGCAGGCACCGGGGAGCTGTTTTTT.

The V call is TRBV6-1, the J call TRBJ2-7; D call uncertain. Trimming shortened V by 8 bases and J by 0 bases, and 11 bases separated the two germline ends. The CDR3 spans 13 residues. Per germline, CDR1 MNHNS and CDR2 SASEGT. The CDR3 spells CASAMTTSYEQYF. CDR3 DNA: TGTGCCAGCGCCATGACGACCTCCTACGAGCAGTACTTC.

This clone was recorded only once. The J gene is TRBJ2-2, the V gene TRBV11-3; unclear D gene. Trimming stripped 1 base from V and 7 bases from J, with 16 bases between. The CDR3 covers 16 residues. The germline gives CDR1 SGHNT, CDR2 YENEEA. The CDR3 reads CASSLVEQRRDGELFF. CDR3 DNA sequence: TGTGCCAGCAGCTTAGTGGAACAGAGAAGAGACGGGGAGCTGTTTTTT.

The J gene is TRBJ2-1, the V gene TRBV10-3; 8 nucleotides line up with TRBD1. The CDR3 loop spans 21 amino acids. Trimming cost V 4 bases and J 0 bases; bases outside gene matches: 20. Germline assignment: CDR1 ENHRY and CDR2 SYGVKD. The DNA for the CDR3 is TGTGCCATCAGTGGTTCAGGGGGCGGCATCCCCGACCTGAGCTCCTACAATGAGCAGTTCTTC. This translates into CAISGSGGGIPDLSSYNEQFF.

CDR3 residues: CASSQDSGRASNEQFF. DNA of the CDR3: TGTGCCAGCAGCCAAGATAGCGGGAGGGCCTCCAATGAGCAGTTCTTC. This sequence joins TRBV4-2 and TRBJ2-1; 11 bases fit TRBD2. Trimming took 0 bases from V and 6 from J; bases not matched to a gene: 4. Germline V gives CDR1 LGHNA, CDR2 YNFKEQ. CDR3 length equals 16 residues.

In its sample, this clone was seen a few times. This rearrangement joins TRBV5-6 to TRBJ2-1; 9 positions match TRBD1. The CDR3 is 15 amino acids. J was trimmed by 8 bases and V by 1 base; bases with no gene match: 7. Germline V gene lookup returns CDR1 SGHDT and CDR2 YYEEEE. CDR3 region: CASSLFNRGRDEQFF. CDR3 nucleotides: TGTGCCAGCAGCTTGTTTAACAGGGGGCGCGATGAGCAGTTCTTC.

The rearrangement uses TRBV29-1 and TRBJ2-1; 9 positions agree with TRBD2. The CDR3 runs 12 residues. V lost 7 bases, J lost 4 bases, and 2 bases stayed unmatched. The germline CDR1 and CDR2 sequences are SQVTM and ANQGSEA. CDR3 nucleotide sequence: TGCAGCGGACTAGCGGATTACAATGAGCAGTTCTTC. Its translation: CSGLADYNEQFF.

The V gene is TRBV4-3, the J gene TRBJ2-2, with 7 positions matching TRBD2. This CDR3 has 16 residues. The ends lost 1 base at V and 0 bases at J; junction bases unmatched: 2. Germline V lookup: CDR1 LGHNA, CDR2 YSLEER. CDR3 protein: CASSQVGLANTGELFF. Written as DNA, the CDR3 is TGCGCCAGCAGCCAAGTCGGACTAGCGAACACCGGGGAGCTGTTTTTT.

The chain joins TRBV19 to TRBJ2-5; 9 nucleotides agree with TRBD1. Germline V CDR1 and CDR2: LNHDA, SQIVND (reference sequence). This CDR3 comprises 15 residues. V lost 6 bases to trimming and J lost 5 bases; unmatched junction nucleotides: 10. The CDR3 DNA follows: TGTGCCAGTAGGAGAGTAATAGGACAGGGGGAGACCCAGTACTTC. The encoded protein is CASRRVIGQGETQYF.

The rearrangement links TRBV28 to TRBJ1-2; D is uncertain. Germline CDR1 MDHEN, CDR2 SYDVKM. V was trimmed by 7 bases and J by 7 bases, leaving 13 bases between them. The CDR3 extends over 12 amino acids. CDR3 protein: CASKGVLSGYTF. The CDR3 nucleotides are TGTGCCAGCAAGGGCGTCCTCTCTGGCTACACCTTC.

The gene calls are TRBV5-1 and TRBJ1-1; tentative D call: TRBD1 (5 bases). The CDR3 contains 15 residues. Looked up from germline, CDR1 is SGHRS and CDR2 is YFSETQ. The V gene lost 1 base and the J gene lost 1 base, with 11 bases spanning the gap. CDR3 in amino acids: CASSLFGTENTEAFF. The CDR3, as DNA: TGCGCCAGCAGCTTGTTCGGGACGGAGAACACTGAAGCTTTCTTT.

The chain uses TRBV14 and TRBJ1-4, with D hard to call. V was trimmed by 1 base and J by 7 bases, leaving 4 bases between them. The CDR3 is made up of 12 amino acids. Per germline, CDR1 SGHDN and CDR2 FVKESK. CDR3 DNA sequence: TGTGCCAGCAGCCAAGTGGGTGAAAAACTGTTTTTT. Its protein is CASSQVGEKLFF.

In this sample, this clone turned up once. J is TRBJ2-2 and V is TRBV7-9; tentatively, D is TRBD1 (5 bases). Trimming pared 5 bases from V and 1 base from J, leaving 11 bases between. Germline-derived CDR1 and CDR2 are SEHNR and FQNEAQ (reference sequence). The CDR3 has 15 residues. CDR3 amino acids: CASSPTGQNTGELFF. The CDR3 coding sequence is TGTGCCAGCAGCCCAACAGGACAGAACACCGGGGAGCTGTTTTTT.

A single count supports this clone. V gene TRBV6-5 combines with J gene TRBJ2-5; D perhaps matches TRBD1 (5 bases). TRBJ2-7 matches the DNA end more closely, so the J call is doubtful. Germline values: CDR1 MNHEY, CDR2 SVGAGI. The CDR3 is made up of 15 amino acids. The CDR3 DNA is TGTGCCAGCACCTCGGTTTCAGGGAAAGAGTACGAGCAGTACTTC. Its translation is CASTSVSGKEYEQYF.

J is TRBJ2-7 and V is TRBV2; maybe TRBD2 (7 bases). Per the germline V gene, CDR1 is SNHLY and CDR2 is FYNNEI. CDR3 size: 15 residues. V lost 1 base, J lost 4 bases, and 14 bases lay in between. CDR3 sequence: CASSEEGGSLYEQYF. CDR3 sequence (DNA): TGTGCCAGCAGTGAAGAGGGGGGGTCCCTGTACGAGCAGTACTTC.

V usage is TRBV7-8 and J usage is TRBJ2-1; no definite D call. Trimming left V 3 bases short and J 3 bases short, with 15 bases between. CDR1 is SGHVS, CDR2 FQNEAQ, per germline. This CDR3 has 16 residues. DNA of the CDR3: TGTGCCAGCAGCTTGTTTTCCGGAATCTACTACAATGAGCAGTTCTTC. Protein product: CASSLFSGIYYNEQFF.

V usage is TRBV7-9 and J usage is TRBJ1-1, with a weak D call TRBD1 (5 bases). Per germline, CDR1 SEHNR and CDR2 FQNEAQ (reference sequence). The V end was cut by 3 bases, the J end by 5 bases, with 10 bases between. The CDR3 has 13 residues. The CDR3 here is CASSFEGRTEAFF. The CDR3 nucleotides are TGTGCCAGCAGCTTTGAGGGGCGAACTGAAGCTTTCTTT.

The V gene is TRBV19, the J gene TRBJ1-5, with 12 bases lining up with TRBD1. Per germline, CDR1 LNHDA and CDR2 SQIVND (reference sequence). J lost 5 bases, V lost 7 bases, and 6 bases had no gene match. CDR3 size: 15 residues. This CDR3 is CASTGTGGVHQPQHF. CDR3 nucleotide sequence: TGTGCCAGTACTGGGACAGGGGGCGTCCATCAGCCCCAGCATTTT.

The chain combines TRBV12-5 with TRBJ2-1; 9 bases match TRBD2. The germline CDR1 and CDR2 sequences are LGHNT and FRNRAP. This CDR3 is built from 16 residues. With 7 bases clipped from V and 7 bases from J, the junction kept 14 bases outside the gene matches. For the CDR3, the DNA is TGTGCTAGTGCCCCCCCTAGGGCGGGAGGGCTAAATGAGCAGTTCTTC. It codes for CASAPPRAGGLNEQFF.

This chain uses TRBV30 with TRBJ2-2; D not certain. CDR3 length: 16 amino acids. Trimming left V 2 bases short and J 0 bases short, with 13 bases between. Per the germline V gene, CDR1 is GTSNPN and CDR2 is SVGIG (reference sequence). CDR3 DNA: TGTGCCTGGAGTTATAAAGGGCAGGCGAACACCGGGGAGCTGTTTTTT. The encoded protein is CAWSYKGQANTGELFF.

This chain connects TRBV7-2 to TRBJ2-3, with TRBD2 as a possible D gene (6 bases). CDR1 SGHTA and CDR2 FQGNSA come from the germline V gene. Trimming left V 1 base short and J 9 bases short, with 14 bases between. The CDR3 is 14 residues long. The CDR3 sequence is CASSLDSTSPTQYF. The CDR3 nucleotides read TGTGCCAGCAGCTTAGACAGCACTAGCCCCACGCAGTATTTT.

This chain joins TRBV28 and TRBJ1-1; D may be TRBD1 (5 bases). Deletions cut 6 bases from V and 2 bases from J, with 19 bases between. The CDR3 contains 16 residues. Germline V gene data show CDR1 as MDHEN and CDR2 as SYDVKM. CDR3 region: CASSSPVGAGNTEAFF. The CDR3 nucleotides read TGTGCCAGCAGCTCCCCAGTTGGGGCAGGAAACACTGAAGCTTTCTTT.

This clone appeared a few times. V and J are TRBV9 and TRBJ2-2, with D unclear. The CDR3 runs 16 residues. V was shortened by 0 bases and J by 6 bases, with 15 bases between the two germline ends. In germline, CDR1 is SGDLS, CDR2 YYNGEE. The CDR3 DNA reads TGTGCCAGCAGCGTAGAACCAGGAGCTCGGCCCGGGGAGCTGTTTTTT. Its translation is CASSVEPGARPGELFF.

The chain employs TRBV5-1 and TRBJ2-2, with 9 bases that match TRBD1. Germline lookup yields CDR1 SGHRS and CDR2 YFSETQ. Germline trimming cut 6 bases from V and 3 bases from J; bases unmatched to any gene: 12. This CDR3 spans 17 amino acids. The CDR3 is CASNPSLRTGDTGELFF. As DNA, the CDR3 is TGCGCCAGCAACCCGTCATTAAGGACAGGGGACACCGGGGAGCTGTTTTTT.

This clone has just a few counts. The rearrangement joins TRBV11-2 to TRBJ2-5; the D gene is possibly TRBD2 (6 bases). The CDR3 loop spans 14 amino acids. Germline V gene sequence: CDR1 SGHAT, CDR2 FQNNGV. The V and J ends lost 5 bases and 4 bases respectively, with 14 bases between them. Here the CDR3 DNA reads TGTGCCAGCAGCCGACTAGGAGTTGGAGAGACCCAGTACTTC. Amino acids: CASSRLGVGETQYF.